Shown below are 18 T cell receptor beta chains from a single sample sequenced in a study of cytomegalovirus exposure and HLA in healthy donors. Use of 60 Vbeta and 13 Jbeta primers characterized the PCR. Sequencing used immunoSEQ multiplex PCR; TCRdb keeps in-frame clones, though not all of them. The sample comprises approximately 130,000 clones, around 77% of which are singletons, and approximately 1.2% rests with the top ten. Sequencing was done on a sample of PBMCs. Receptors originate from a man between 45 and 60 years old in good health and CMV-seronegative.

V and J are TRBV2 and TRBJ1-1, with unresolved D. Germline V CDR1 and CDR2: SNHLY, FYNNEI. The CDR3 is 13 residues long. V dropped 5 bases and J dropped 5 bases, with 12 bases sitting between them. CDR3 protein: CASSLKGGTEAFF. The CDR3 DNA sequence: TGTGCCAGCAGTCTCAAGGGCGGGACTGAAGCTTTCTTT.

The chain is built from TRBV7-6 and TRBJ1-6, with a tentative D call TRBD1 (5 bases). This CDR3 has 13 amino acids. Germline values: CDR1 SGHVS, CDR2 FNYEAQ. V dropped 0 bases and J dropped 9 bases, with 6 bases sitting between them. CDR3 residues: CASSLAGGSPLHF. The CDR3, as DNA: TGTGCCAGCAGCTTAGCCGGGGGTTCACCCCTCCACTTT.

The chain couples TRBV11-3 to TRBJ2-2, with D perhaps matching TRBD2 (5 bases). This CDR3 has 13 residues. Trimming cost V 9 bases and J 1 base, with 9 bases left between them. Per germline, CDR1 SGHNT and CDR2 YENEEA. CDR3 amino acids: CASSRGNTGELFF. The CDR3 nucleotides read TGTGCCAGTTCTCGGGGGAACACCGGGGAGCTGTTTTTT.

This clone came up a few times. This sequence joins TRBV28 and TRBJ1-1; D may be TRBD1 (6 bases). The CDR3 consists of 16 residues. Trimming removed 6 bases from V and 3 bases from J, with 20 bases in between. CDR1 MDHEN and CDR2 SYDVKM come from the germline V gene. CDR3 bases: TGTGCCAGCAGCCCAAACGGACAGTGGTGGGACACTGAAGCTTTCTTT. This translates into CASSPNGQWWDTEAFF.

The rearrangement links TRBV29-1 to TRBJ2-3; 8 bases align to TRBD2. Germline V gene lookup returns CDR1 SQVTM and CDR2 ANQGSEA. CDR3 length: 14 residues. The V segment lost 4 bases and the J segment 4 bases; nucleotides outside the gene matches: 7. CDR3 bases: TGCAGCGTTGCACCGGGAGGGGGGTCAGATACGCAGTATTTT. This sequence encodes CSVAPGGGSDTQYF.

The table lists this clone with a few counts. The CDR3 DNA follows: TGCGCCAGCAGCTTGGGGGGACAGGGGAAGGGGACCCAGTACTTC. Protein sequence: CASSLGGQGKGTQYF. This chain connects TRBV5-1 to TRBJ2-5; 10 bases agree with TRBD1. J gave up 7 bases and V 0 bases, and 6 bases lay outside the gene matches. Germline V gene data show CDR1 as SGHRS and CDR2 as YFSETQ. The CDR3 is 15 amino acids.

The V gene is TRBV10-2, the J gene TRBJ2-7; 10 bases fit TRBD2. The junction had 7 bases not matched to a gene; V was cut back by 7 bases and J by 4 bases. Germline loops: CDR1 WSHSY, CDR2 SAAADI. The CDR3 runs 14 residues. In nucleotides, the CDR3 is TGCGCCAGCAAGAGGCGGACTAGCGGATACGAGCAGTACTTC. Its translation is CASKRRTSGYEQYF.

The rearrangement links TRBV25-1 to TRBJ2-1; perhaps TRBD2 as D (6 bases). This CDR3 has 12 residues. V was cut by 8 bases and J by 4 bases, with 9 bases left in between. Germline V gene lookup returns CDR1 MGHDK and CDR2 SYGVNS. Here the CDR3 DNA reads TGTGCCAGCGGAGGGCCGTACAATGAGCAGTTCTTC. Encoded protein: CASGGPYNEQFF.

The chain combines TRBV19 with TRBJ1-2, with unresolved D. The CDR3 sequence is 14 residues long. V was clipped by 7 bases and J by 3 bases, with 15 bases between them. Per the germline V gene, CDR1 is LNHDA and CDR2 is SQIVND (reference sequence). Written as DNA, the CDR3 is TGTGCCAGTAATCTCGACGGAGAAGACTATGGCTACACCTTC. Its protein is CASNLDGEDYGYTF.

J is TRBJ2-2 and V is TRBV2; 8 bases are a match to TRBD2. Germline CDR1 is SNHLY and CDR2 is FYNNEI. The J segment lost 5 bases and the V segment lost 4 bases, leaving 9 bases of the junction unmatched. The CDR3 loop spans 16 amino acids. As DNA, the CDR3 is TGTGCCAGCAGTGTCGGGGGGGCTAGCTGGACCGGGGAGCTGTTTTTT. Its protein is CASSVGGASWTGELFF.

V and J are TRBV6-5 and TRBJ2-7, with TRBD1 as a possible D gene (5 bases). This CDR3 has 12 residues. Trimming removed 7 bases at V and 3 bases at J, with 10 bases between. Germline V gene lookup returns CDR1 MNHEY and CDR2 SVGAGI. DNA of the CDR3: TGTGCCAGCACCGACAGAAACTACGAGCAGTACTTC. As protein: CASTDRNYEQYF.

V and J are TRBV11-2 and TRBJ2-5, with D perhaps matching TRBD2 (5 bases). The CDR3 totals 14 residues. Germline V CDR1 and CDR2: SGHAT, FQNNGV. Trimming removed 4 bases from V and 2 bases from J, with 11 bases in between. This CDR3 reads CASSSSQWQETQYF. CDR3 nucleotide sequence: TGTGCCAGCAGCTCTAGCCAGTGGCAAGAGACCCAGTACTTC. The entire variable domain, with the rest obtained from reference TRBV11-2 and TRBJ2-5, is as follows: EAGVAQSPRYKIIEKRQSVAFWCNPISGHATLYWYQQILGQGPKLLIQFQNNGVVDDSQLPKDRFSAERLKGVDSTLKIQPAKLEDSAVYLCASSSSQWQETQYFGPGTRLLVL.

This sequence joins TRBV6-5 and TRBJ2-7; 10 bases match TRBD1. Unmatched junction bases numbered 3, after V lost 2 bases and J lost 5 bases. CDR3 length: 14 residues. CDR1 MNHEY and CDR2 SVGAGI come from the germline V gene. Written as DNA, the CDR3 is TGTGCCAGCAGTTACAGGGACAGGGGTCACGAGCAGTACTTC. Protein: CASSYRDRGHEQYF.

The chain employs TRBV6-5 and TRBJ2-3; D remains ambiguous. V was cut by 4 bases and J by 0 bases, with 8 bases left in between. The CDR3 extends over 14 amino acids. Germline CDR1 is MNHEY and CDR2 is SVGAGI. The CDR3 loop reads CASSSTLSTDTQYF. CDR3 bases: TGTGCCAGCAGTTCGACACTTAGCACAGATACGCAGTATTTT.

V usage is TRBV5-6 and J usage is TRBJ2-4; TRBD1 aligns across 11 bases. Germline CDR1 is SGHDT and CDR2 is YYEEEE. The junction had 2 bases not matched to a gene; V was cut back by 0 bases and J by 6 bases. The CDR3 contains 15 residues. The CDR3 DNA is TGTGCCAGCAGCTTGGTAGGGACAGGGGGAAACATTCAGTACTTC. Its protein is CASSLVGTGGNIQYF.

J is TRBJ2-3 and V is TRBV6-5; D remains unclear. The CDR3 runs 14 residues. Trimming cost V 5 bases and J 1 base, with 10 bases left between them. Germline V CDR1 and CDR2: MNHEY, SVGAGI. In nucleotides, the CDR3 is TGTGCCAGCAGTCAACCCGGTGGCACAGATACGCAGTATTTT. Amino acid sequence: CASSQPGGTDTQYF.

The genes are TRBV21-1 and TRBJ2-3; TRBD1, as called in the table, went unchecked against the DNA. TRBV21-1 is designated a pseudogene. The CDR3 totals 17 residues. Here the CDR3 DNA reads TGTGCCAGCAGCAAAGGTAAGACAGGGTCTGACGAAGATACGCAGTATTTT. Its translation: CASSKGKTGSDEDTQYF.

The J gene is TRBJ2-7, the V gene TRBV6-5, with a tentative D call TRBD1 (7 bases). Trimming removed 4 bases at V and 5 bases at J, with 15 bases between. Per the germline V gene, CDR1 is MNHEY and CDR2 is SVGAGI. The CDR3 covers 14 residues. DNA for the CDR3: TGTGCCAGCAGTTTCAGCAGGGGGGATCACGAGCAGTACTTC. This gives the protein CASSFSRGDHEQYF.